The following is a TCR beta chain sequence with its context. The method was immunoSEQ multiplex PCR; TCRdb's version includes in-frame clones alone and lacks a portion of them. The sample includes about 2.1 million clones, just over 90% of them seen just once. Naivety among CD8 cells was defined by CD45RO negativity and positive CCR7 selection, thereby excluding terminally differentiated effector memory CD45RA+ cells. This sample stems from a study of shared clonotypes between healthy human individuals. Germline CDR1 and CDR2: MNHEY and SMNVEV (reference sequence). Trimming took off 3 bases at V and 3 bases at J, with 16 bases between the two ends. This CDR3 contains 16 residues.

The receptor comes from a young man in good health. Some clones in this sample may be carry-over from other donors' samples. Material: naive CD8+ T cells from PBMCs. The chain links TRBV27 to TRBJ2-3; TRBD2 is a possible D gene (5 bases). The CDR3 sequence: CASSFSGFRATDTQYF. The CDR3 DNA is TGTGCCAGCAGTTTTTCGGGATTCCGTGCAACAGATACGCAGTATTTT.